A selection of T cell receptor beta chains follows, all from one sample in a study of T-cell memory formation after mild COVID-19. TCRdb re-called the 5' RACE reads through MiXCR, storing one row per CDR3 protein. The repertoire holds 190,000 or so distinct CDR3 sequences, with 20% to 25% as singletons. The sequenced material came from PBMCs or a T cell subset sorted from them (not recorded which). These receptors were collected from an adult woman who had mild COVID-19 (a few samples of this study predate the infection). Cell type and time point are not known. CDR3s include the opening cysteine and the closing phenylalanine or tryptophan. D genes are given only for firm matches. A row's size may be missing; if present it is once, few, many or a size class.

TRBD2	TRBJ2-7	TRBV19	few	CASSIELAASYEQYF	TGTGCCAGTAGTATAGAGCTAGCGGCTTCCTACGAGCAGTACTTC
.	TRBJ1-2	TRBV7-9	few	CASSVGHRYGYTF	TGTGCCAGCAGCGTGGGACACCGCTATGGCTACACCTTC
.	TRBJ2-7	TRBV19	.	CASSMSVSSCEQYF	TGTGCCAGTAGTATGAGTGTCAGCTCCTGCGAGCAGTACTTC
.	TRBJ2-1	TRBV29-1	few	CSVVLYGEQFF	TGCAGCGTTGTACTATACGGTGAGCAGTTCTTC
.	TRBJ2-2	TRBV12-5	.	CASGLDTGELFF	TGTGCTAGTGGTCTCGACACCGGGGAGCTGTTTTTT
.	TRBJ2-5	TRBV2	.	CASSDGGPGDETQYF	TGTGCCAGCAGTGATGGGGGGCCAGGGGATGAGACCCAGTACTTC
.	TRBJ2-3	TRBV7-6	many	CASEAAPTDTQYF	TGTGCCAGCGAGGCGGCTCCCACAGATACGCAGTATTTT
.	TRBJ1-1	TRBV9	few	CASSVVNGKNTEAFF	TGTGCCAGCAGCGTAGTTAACGGAAAGAACACTGAAGCTTTCTTT
TRBD2	TRBJ2-1	TRBV11-2	.	CATEGLSGEQFF	TGTGCCACCGAGGGACTATCAGGCGAGCAGTTCTTC
TRBD2	TRBJ2-1	TRBV11-2	.	CASSAPGGAGTSSDEQFF	TGTGCCAGCAGCGCCCCTGGGGGAGCGGGAACGTCTTCGGATGAGCAGTTCTTC
.	TRBJ1-1	TRBV12-5	.	CASGLTNIGAFF	TGTGCTAGTGGTTTGACCAACATTGGAGCTTTCTTT
TRBD2	TRBJ2-3	TRBV7-8	.	CASTPLAETDTQYF	TGTGCCAGCACCCCACTAGCGGAAACAGATACGCAGTATTTT
.	TRBJ1-2	TRBV29-1	.	CSVLRELYGYTF	TGCAGCGTGCTCCGGGAGCTCTATGGCTACACCTTC
.	TRBJ2-7	TRBV2	.	CASSTPEGLSYEQYF	TGTGCCAGCAGTACCCCCGAGGGACTCTCCTACGAGCAGTACTTC
TRBD2	TRBJ2-1	TRBV7-6	.	CASTRFSAGEYDEQFF	TGTGCCAGCACCCGGTTCTCCGCGGGAGAATACGATGAGCAGTTCTTC
.	TRBJ2-7	TRBV7-9	few	CASSLQEGLGEQYF	TGTGCCAGCAGCTTGCAAGAAGGGTTGGGGGAGCAGTACTTC
.	TRBJ2-1	TRBV2	.	CASSPLLPGVYNEQFF	TGTGCCAGCAGTCCCCTGCTCCCAGGGGTTTACAATGAGCAGTTCTTC
TRBD2	TRBJ2-5	TRBV5-6	.	CASSPGTSWETQYF	TGTGCCAGCAGCCCGGGGACTAGCTGGGAGACCCAGTACTTC
.	TRBJ1-2	TRBV5-1	.	CASSPGTAANYGYTF	TGCGCCAGCAGCCCGGGGACCGCAGCTAACTATGGCTACACCTTC
TRBD1	TRBJ1-1	TRBV7-8	few	CASRRDRGTEAFF	TGTGCCAGCCGCCGGGACAGGGGAACTGAAGCTTTCTTT
.	TRBJ2-2	TRBV27	few	CASSLALAGELFF	TGTGCCAGCAGTTTAGCCCTAGCCGGGGAGCTGTTTTTT
TRBD2	TRBJ2-5	TRBV24-1	once	CATHKPAGTRGETQYF	TGTGCCACCCACAAACCCGCCGGGACTAGGGGGGAGACCCAGTACTTC
.	TRBJ1-2	TRBV28	.	CASSRRGGHLPYGYTF	TGTGCCAGCAGTCGACGGGGGGGACACTTGCCCTATGGCTACACCTTC
.	TRBJ1-2	TRBV24-1	.	CATSVGSYYGYTF	TGTGCCACCAGTGTAGGCAGCTACTATGGCTACACCTTC
.	TRBJ2-7	TRBV9	few	CASSVGQSYEQYF	TGTGCCAGCAGCGTAGGCCAGAGCTACGAGCAGTACTTC
.	TRBJ2-3	TRBV5-4	few	CASSNTEQYTDTQYF	TGTGCCAGCAGCAATACTGAGCAGTACACAGATACGCAGTATTTT
.	TRBJ2-1	TRBV2	.	CASSESWDEQFF	TGTGCCAGCAGTGAAAGTTGGGATGAGCAGTTCTTC
TRBD1	TRBJ2-2	TRBV9	.	CASNPRQGAGELFF	TGTGCCAGCAACCCCAGACAGGGAGCCGGGGAGCTGTTTTTT
TRBD1	TRBJ1-2	TRBV29-1	few	CSAWGTGGRRYGYTF	TGCAGCGCCTGGGGGACAGGGGGCCGGCGGTATGGCTACACCTTC
TRBD1	TRBJ2-7	TRBV4-3	few	CASSSDRVGEQYF	TGCGCCAGCAGCTCCGACAGGGTTGGCGAGCAGTACTTC